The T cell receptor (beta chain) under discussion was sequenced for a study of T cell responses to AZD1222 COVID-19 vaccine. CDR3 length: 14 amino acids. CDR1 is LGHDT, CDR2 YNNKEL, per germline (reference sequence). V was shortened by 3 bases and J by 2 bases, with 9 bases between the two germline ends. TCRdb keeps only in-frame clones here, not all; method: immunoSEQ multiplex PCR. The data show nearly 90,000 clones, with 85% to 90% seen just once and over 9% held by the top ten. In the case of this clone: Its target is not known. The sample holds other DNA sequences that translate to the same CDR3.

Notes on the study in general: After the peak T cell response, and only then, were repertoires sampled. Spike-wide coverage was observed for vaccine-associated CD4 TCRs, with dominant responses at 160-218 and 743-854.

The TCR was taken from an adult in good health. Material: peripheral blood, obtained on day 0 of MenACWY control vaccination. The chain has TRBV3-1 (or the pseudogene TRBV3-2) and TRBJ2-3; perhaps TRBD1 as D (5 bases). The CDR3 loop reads CASSHTGYTDTQYF. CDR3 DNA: TGTGCCAGCAGCCACACAGGATACACAGATACGCAGTATTTT.